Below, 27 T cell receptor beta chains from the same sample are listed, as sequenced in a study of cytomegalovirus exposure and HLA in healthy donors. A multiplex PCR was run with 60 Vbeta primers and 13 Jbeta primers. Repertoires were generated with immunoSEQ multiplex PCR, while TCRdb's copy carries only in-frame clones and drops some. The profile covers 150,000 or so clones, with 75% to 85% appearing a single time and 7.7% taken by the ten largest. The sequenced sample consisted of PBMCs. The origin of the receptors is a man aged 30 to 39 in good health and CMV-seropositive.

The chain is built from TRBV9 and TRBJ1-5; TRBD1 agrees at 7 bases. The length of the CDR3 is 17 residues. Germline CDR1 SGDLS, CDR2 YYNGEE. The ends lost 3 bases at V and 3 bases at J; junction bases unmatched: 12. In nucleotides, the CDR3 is TGTGCCAGCAGCGCGGGTCCACAGGGGCGATTCAATCAGCCCCAGCATTTT. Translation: CASSAGPQGRFNQPQHF.

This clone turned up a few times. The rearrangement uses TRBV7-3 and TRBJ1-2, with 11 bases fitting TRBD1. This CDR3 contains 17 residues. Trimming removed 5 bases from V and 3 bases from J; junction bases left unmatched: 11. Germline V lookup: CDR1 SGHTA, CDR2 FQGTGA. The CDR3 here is CASSLGQGASGHYGYTF. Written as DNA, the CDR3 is TGTGCCAGCAGCCTCGGACAGGGGGCCTCCGGCCACTATGGCTACACCTTC.

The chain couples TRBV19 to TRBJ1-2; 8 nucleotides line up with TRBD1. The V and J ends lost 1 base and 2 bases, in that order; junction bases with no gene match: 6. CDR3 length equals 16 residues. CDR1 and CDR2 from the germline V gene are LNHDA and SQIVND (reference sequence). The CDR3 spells CASSIGTGPTNYGYTF. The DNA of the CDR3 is TGTGCCAGTAGTATAGGGACAGGGCCAACAAACTATGGCTACACCTTC.

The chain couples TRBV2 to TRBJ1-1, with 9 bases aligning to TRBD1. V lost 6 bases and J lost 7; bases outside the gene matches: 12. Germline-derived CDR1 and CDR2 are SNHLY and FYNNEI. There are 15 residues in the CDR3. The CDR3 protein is CASRYTPDRGREAFF. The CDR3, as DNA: TGTGCCAGCAGGTACACCCCGGACAGGGGCCGTGAAGCTTTCTTT.

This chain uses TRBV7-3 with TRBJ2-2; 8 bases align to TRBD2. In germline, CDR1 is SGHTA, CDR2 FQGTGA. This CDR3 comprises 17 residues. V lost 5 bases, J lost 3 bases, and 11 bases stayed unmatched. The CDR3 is CASSPGLFSGDTGELFF. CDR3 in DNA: TGTGCCAGCAGCCCAGGGTTGTTTAGCGGGGACACCGGGGAGCTGTTTTTT.

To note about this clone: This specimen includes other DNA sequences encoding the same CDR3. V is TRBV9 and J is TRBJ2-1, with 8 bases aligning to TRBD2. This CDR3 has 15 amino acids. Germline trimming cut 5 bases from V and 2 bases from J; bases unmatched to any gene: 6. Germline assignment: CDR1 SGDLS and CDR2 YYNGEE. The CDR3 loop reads CASSVSGGPYNEQFF. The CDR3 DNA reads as TGTGCCAGCAGTGTAAGCGGGGGACCCTACAATGAGCAGTTCTTC.

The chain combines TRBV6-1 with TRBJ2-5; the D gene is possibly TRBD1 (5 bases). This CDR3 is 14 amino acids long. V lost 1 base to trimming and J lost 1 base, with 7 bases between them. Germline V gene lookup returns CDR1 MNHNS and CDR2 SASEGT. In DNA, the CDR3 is TGTGCCAGCAGTGAAGTAGGGGTCCAAGAGACCCAGTACTTC. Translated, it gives CASSEVGVQETQYF.

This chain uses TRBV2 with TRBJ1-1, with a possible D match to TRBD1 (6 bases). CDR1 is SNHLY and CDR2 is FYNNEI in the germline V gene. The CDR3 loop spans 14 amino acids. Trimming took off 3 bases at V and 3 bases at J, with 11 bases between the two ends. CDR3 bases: TGTGCCAGCAGTGAGCAAACAGGGCACACTGAAGCTTTCTTT. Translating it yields CASSEQTGHTEAFF. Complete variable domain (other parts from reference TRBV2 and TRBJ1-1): EPEVTQTPSHQVTQMGQEVILRCVPISNHLYFYWYRQILGQKVEFLVSFYNNEISEKSEIFDDQFSVERPDGSNFTLKIRSTKLEDSAMYFCASSEQTGHTEAFFGQGTRLTVV.

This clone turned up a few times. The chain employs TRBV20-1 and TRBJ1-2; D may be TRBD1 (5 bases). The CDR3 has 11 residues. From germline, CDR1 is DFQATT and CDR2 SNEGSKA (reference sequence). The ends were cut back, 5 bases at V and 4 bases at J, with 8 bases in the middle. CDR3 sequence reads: CSALQGYGYTF. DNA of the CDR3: TGCAGTGCTCTGCAGGGCTATGGCTACACCTTC.

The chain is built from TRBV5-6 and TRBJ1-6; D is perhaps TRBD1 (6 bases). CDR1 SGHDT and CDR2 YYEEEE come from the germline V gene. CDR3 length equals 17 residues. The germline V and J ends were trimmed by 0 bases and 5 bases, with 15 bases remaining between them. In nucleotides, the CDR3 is TGTGCCAGCAGCTTGGCGGGGGGCCAGATCAATAATTCACCCCTCCACTTT. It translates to CASSLAGGQINNSPLHF.

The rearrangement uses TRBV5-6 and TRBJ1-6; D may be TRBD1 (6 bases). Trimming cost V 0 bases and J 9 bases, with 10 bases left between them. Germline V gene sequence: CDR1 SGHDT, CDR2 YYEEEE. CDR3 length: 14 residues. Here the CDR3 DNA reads TGTGCCAGCAGCTTGGCGAGGGGGATTTCACCCCTCCACTTT. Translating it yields CASSLARGISPLHF. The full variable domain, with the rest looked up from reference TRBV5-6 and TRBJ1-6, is DAGVTQSPTHLIKTRGQQVTLRCSPKSGHDTVSWYQQALGQGPQFIFQYYEEEERQRGNFPDRFSGHQFPNYSSELNVNALLLGDSALYLCASSLARGISPLHFGNGTRLTVT.

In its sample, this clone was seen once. This CDR3 is CASSQEGGGAPYNEQFF. CDR3 DNA sequence: TGTGCCAGCAGCCAAGAGGGCGGGGGGGCCCCCTACAATGAGCAGTTCTTC. The chain links TRBV4-2 to TRBJ2-1; 9 nucleotides match TRBD2. CDR1 is LGHNA, CDR2 YNFKEQ, per germline. The CDR3 totals 17 residues. V gave up 0 bases and J gave up 2 bases; unmatched junction bases: 5.

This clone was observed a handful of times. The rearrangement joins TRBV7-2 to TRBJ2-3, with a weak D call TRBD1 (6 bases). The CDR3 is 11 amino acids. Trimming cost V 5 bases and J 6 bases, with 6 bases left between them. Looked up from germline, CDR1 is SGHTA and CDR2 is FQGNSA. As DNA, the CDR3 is TGTGCCAGCAGCCAGGGGGATACGCAGTATTTT. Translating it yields CASSQGDTQYF.

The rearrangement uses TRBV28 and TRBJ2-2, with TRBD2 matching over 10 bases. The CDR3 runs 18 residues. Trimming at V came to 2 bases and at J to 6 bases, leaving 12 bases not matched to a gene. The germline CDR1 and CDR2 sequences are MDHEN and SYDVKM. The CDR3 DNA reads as TGTGCCAGCAGTTTACCCCCAAAACTAGCGGGGTTCCCCGGGGAGCTGTTTTTT. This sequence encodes CASSLPPKLAGFPGELFF. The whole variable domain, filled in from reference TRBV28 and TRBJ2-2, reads DVKVTQSSRYLVKRTGEKVFLECVQDMDHENMFWYRQDPGLGLRLIYFSYDVKMKEKGDIPEGYSVSREKKERFSLILESASTNQTSMYLCASSLPPKLAGFPGELFFGEGSRLTVL.

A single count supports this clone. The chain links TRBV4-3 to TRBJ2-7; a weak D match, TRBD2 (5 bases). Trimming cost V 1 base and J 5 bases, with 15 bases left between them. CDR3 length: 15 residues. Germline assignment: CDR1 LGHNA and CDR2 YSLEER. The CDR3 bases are TGCGCCAGCAGCCAAGGGACTGCGAGAGACAACGAGCAGTACTTC. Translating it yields CASSQGTARDNEQYF.

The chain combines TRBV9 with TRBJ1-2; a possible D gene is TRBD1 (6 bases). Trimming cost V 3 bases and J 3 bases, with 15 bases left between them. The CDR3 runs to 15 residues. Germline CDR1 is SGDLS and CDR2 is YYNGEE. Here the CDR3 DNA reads TGTGCCAGCAGCGCCGGGGGGCCGGGGGACTATGGCTACACCTTC. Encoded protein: CASSAGGPGDYGYTF.

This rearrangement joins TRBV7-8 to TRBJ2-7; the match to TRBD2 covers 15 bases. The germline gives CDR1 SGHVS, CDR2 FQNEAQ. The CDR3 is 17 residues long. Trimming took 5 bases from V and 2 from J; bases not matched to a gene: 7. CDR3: CASSLAGTSGRTYEQYF. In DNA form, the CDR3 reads TGTGCCAGCAGCCTTGCCGGGACTAGCGGGAGGACCTACGAGCAGTACTTC.

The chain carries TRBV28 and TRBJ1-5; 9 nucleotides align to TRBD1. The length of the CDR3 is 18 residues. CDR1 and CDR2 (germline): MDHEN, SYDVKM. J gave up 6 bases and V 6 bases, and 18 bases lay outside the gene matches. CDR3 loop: CASRRSGTGSSGSQPQHF. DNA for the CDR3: TGTGCCAGCAGACGTTCCGGGACAGGGAGTAGTGGTTCTCAGCCCCAGCATTTT.

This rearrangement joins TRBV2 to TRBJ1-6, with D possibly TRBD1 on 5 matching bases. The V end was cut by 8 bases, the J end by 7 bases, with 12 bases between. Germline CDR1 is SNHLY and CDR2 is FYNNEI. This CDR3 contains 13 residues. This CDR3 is CASGAGLNSPLHF. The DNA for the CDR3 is TGTGCCAGCGGGGCAGGGCTGAATTCACCCCTCCACTTT.

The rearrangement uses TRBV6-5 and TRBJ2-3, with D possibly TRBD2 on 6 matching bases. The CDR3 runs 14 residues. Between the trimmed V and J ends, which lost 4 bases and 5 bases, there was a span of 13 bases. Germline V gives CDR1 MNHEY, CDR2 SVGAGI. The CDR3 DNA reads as TGTGCCAGCAGTTCCCTGACTAGTGGAGATACGCAGTATTTT. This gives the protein CASSSLTSGDTQYF.

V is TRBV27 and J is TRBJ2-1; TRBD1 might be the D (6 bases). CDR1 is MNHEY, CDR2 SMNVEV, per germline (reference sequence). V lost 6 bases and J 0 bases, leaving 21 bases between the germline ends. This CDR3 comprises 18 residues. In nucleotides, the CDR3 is TGTGCCAGCAGCCTAAGACAGGAACTCCGACCCTCCTACAATGAGCAGTTCTTC. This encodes CASSLRQELRPSYNEQFF.

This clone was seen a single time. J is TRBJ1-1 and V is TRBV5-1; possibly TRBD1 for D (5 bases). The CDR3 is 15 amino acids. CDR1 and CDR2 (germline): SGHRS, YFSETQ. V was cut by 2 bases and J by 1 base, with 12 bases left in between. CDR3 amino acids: CASSFIGQPNTEAFF. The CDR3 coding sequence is TGCGCCAGCAGCTTCATCGGACAACCGAACACTGAAGCTTTCTTT.

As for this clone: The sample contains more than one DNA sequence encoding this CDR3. CDR3 protein: CASSYTGGAGGSGSNYGYTF. Written as DNA, the CDR3 is TGTGCCAGCAGTTACACCGGTGGGGCAGGGGGTTCGGGCTCTAACTATGGCTACACCTTC. V usage is TRBV27 and J usage is TRBJ1-2; 7 nucleotides agree with TRBD1. The CDR3 runs 20 residues. V was pared by 4 bases and J by 0 bases, with 20 bases of the junction left unmatched. The germline CDR1 and CDR2 sequences are MNHEY and SMNVEV (reference sequence).

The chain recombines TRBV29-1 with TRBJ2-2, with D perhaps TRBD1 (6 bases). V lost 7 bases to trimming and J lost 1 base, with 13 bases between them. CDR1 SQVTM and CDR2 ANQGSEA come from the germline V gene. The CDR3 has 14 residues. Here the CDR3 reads CSGATGMNTGELFF. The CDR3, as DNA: TGCAGCGGTGCGACAGGCATGAACACCGGGGAGCTGTTTTTT.

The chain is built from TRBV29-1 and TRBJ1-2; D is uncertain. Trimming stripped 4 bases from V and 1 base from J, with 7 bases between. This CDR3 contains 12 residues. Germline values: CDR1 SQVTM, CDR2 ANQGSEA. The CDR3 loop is CSVVMFNYGYTF. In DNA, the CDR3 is TGCAGCGTTGTTATGTTTAACTATGGCTACACCTTC. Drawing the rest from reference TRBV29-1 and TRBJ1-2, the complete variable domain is SAVISQKPSRDICQRGTSLTIQCQVDSQVTMMFWYRQQPGQSLTLIATANQGSEATYESGFVIDKFPISRPNLTFSTLTVSNMSPEDSSIYLCSVVMFNYGYTFGSGTRLTVV.

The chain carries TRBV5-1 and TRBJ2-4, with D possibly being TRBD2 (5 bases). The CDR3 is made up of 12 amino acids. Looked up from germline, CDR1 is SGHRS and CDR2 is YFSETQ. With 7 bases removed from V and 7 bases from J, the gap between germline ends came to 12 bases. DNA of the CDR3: TGCGCCAGCCACGAGAGGGATAACATTCAGTACTTC. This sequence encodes CASHERDNIQYF. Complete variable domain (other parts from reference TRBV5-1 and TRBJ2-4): KAGVTQTPRYLIKTRGQQVTLSCSPISGHRSVSWYQQTPGQGLQFLFEYFSETQRNKGNFPGRFSGRQFSNSRSEMNVSTLELGDSALYLCASHERDNIQYFGAGTRLSVL.

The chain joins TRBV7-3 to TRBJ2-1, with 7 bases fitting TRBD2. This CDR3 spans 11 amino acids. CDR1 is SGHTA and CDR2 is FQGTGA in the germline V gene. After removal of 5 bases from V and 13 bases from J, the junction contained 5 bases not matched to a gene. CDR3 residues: CASSPGRGQFF. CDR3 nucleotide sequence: TGTGCCAGCAGCCCGGGGAGGGGTCAGTTCTTC.